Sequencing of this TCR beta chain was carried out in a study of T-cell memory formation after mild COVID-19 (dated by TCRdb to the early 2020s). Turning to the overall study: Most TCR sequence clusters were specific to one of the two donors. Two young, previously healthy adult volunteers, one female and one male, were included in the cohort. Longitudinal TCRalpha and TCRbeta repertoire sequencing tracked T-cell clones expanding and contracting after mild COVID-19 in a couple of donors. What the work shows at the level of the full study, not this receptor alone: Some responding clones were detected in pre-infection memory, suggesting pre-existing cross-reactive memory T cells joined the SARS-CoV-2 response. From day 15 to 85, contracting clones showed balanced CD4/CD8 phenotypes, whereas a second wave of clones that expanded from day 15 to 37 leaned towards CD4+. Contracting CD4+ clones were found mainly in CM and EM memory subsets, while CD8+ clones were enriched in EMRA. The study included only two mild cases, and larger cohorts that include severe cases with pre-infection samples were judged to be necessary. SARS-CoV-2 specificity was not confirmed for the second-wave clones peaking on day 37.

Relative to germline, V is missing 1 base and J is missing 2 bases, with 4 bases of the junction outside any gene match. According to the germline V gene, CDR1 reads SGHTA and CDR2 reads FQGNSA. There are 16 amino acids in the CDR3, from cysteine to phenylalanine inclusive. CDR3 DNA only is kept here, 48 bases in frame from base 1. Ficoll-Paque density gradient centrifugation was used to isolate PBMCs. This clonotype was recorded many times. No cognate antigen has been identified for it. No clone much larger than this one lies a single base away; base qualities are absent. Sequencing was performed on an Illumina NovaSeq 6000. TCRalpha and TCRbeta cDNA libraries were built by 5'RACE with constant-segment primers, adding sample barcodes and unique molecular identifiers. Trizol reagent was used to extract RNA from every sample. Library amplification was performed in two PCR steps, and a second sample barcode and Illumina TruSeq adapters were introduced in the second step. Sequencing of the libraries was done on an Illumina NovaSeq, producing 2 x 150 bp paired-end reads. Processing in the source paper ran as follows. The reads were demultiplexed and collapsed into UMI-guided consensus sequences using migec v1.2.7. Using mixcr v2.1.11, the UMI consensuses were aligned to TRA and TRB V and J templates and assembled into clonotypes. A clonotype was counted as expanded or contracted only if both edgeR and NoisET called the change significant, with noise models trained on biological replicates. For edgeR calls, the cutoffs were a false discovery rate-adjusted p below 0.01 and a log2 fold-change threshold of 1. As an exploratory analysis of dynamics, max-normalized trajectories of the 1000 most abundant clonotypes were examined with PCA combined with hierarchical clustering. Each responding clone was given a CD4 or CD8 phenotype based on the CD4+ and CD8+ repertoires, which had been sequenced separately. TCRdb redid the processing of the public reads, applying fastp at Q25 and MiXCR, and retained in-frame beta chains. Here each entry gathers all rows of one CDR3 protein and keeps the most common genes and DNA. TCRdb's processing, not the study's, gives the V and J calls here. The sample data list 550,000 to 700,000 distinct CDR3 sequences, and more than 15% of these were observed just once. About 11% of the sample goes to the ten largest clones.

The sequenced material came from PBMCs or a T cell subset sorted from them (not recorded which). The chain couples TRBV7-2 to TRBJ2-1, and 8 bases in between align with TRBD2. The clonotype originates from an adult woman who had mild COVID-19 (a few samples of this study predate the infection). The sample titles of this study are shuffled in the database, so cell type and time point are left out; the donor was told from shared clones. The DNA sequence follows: TGTGCCAGCAGCTTAGAAGCGGGAGTGCCCTACAATGAGCAGTTCTTC. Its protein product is CASSLEAGVPYNEQFF.